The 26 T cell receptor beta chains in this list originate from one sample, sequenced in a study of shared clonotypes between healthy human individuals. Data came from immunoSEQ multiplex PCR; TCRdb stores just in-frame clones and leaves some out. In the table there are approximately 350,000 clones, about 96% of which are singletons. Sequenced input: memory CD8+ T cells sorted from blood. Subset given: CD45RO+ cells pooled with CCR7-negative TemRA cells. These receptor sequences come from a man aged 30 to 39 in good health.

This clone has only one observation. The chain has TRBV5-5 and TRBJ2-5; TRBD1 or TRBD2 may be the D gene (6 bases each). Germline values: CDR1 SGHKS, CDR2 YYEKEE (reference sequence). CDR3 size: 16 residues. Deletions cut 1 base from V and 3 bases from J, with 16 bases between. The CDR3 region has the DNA TGTGCCAGCAGCTTGTGGAGGGGGAACCACGAAGAGACCCAGTACTTC. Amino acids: CASSLWRGNHEETQYF. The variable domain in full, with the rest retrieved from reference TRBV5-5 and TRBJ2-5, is DAGVTQSPTHLIKTRGQQVTLRCSPISGHKSVSWYQQVLGQGPQFIFQYYEKEERGRGNFPDRFSARQFPNYSSELNVNALLLGDSALYLCASSLWRGNHEETQYFGPGTRLLVL.

CDR3 sequence (DNA): TGTGCCCTAAGGCGGACTGAAGCTTTCTTT. Protein: CALRRTEAFF. The chain joins TRBV30 to TRBJ1-1; D is undetermined. Germline loops: CDR1 GTSNPN, CDR2 SVGIG (reference sequence). The CDR3 spans 10 residues. The V end was cut by 8 bases, the J end by 5 bases, with 9 bases between.

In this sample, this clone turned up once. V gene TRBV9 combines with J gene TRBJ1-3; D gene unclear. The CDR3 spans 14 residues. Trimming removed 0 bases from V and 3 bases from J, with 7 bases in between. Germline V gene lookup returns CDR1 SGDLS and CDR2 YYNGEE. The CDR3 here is CASSVEGNGNTIYF. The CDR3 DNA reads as TGTGCCAGCAGCGTAGAAGGGAATGGAAACACCATATATTTT.

CDR3 nucleotide sequence: TGTGCCAGCACCCCGACTAGCGGGAGCACAGATACGCAGTATTTT. Its translation is CASTPTSGSTDTQYF. This chain uses TRBV2 with TRBJ2-3; 10 nucleotides agree with TRBD2. Germline values: CDR1 SNHLY, CDR2 FYNNEI. The CDR3 is 15 amino acids. V was pared by 7 bases and J by 0 bases, with 4 bases of the junction left unmatched.

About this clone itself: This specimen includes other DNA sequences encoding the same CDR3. CDR3 sequence (DNA): TGTGCCAGCAGCCTTGGACAGGGGGCCTACGAGCAGTACTTC. Protein sequence: CASSLGQGAYEQYF. This chain joins TRBV11-2 and TRBJ2-7; TRBD1 aligns across 10 bases. Germline lookup yields CDR1 SGHAT and CDR2 FQNNGV. This CDR3 region has 14 residues. The ends lost 5 bases at V and 2 bases at J; junction bases unmatched: 3.

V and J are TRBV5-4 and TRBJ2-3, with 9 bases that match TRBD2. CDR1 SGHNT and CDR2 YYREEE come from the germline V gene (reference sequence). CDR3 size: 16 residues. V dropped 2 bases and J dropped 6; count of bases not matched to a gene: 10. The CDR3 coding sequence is TGTGCCAGCAGCTTCGTGGCGGGAGGGCCGGGGGATACGCAGTATTTT. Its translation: CASSFVAGGPGDTQYF.

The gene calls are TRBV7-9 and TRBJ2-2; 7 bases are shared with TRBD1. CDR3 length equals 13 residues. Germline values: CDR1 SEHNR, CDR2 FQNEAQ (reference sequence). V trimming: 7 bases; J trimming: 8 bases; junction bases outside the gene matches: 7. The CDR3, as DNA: TGTGCCAGCATCGACAGGGCAGAAGGGGAGCTGTTTTTT. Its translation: CASIDRAEGELFF.

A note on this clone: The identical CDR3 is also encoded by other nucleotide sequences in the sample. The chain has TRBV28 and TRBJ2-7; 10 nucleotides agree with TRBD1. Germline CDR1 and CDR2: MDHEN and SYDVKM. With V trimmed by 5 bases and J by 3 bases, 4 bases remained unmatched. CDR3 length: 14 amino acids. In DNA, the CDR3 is TGTGCCAGCAGTCCTAGGACAGGGGGCTACGAGCAGTACTTC. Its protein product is CASSPRTGGYEQYF.

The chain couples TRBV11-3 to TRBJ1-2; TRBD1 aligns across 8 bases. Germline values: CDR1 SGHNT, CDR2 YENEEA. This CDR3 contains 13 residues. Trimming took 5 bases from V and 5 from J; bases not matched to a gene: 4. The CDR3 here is CASSAGQEYGYTF. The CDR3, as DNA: TGTGCCAGCAGCGCGGGACAGGAGTATGGCTACACCTTC.

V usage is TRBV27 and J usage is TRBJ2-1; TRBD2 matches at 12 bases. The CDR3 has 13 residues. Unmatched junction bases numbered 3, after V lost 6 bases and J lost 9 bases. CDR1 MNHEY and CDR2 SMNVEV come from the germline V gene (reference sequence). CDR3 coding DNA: TGTGCCAGCAGGAAGACTAGCGGGAGTGAGCAGTTCTTC. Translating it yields CASRKTSGSEQFF.

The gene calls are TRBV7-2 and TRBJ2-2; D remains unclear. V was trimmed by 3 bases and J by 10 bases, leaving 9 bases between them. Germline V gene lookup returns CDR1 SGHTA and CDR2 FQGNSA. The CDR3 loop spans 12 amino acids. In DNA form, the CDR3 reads TGTGCCAGCAGCTTTAGTCTACCGGAGCTGTTTTTT. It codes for CASSFSLPELFF.

The CDR3 DNA reads TGTGCCAGCAGCTTAGCGGACAGACAACGACCAGATACGCAGTATTTT. Its translation is CASSLADRQRPDTQYF. The chain has TRBV7-9 and TRBJ2-3, with D tentatively TRBD1 (6 bases). Germline CDR1 and CDR2: SEHNR and FQNEAQ (reference sequence). Trimming removed 0 bases at V and 4 bases at J, with 14 bases between. The CDR3 contains 16 residues. Full variable domain (missing parts from reference TRBV7-9 and TRBJ2-3): DTGVSQNPRHKITKRGQNVTFRCDPISEHNRLYWYRQTLGQGPEFLTYFQNEAQLEKSRLLSDRFSAERPKGSFSTLEIQRTEQGDSAMYLCASSLADRQRPDTQYFGPGTRLTVL.

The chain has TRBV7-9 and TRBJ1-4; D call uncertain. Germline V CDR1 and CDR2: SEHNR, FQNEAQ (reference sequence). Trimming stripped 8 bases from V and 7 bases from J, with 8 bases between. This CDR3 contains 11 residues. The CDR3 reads CASSDLEKLFF. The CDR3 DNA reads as TGTGCCAGCTCGGACCTTGAAAAACTGTTTTTT. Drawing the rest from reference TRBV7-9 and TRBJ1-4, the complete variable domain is DTGVSQNPRHKITKRGQNVTFRCDPISEHNRLYWYRQTLGQGPEFLTYFQNEAQLEKSRLLSDRFSAERPKGSFSTLEIQRTEQGDSAMYLCASSDLEKLFFGSGTQLSVL.

The DNA for the CDR3 is TGTGCCAGCAGTGAAGTGGTCCTCAATCAGCCCCAGCATTTT. Protein: CASSEVVLNQPQHF. The V call is TRBV2, the J call TRBJ1-5; D is undetermined. This CDR3 contains 14 residues. V was trimmed by 1 base and J by 3 bases, leaving 7 bases between them. Looked up from germline, CDR1 is SNHLY and CDR2 is FYNNEI.

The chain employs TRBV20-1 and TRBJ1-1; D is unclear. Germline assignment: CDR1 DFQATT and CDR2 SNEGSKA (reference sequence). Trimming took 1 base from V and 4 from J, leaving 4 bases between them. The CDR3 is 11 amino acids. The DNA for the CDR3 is TGCAGTGCTAGAGGGAGCACTGAAGCTTTCTTT. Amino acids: CSARGSTEAFF.

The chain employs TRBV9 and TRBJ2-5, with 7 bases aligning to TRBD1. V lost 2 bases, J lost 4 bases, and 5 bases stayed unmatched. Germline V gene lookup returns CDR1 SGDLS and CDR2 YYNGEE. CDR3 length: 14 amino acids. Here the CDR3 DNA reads TGTGCCAGCAGCGTTTGGACAGGTGGAGAGACCCAGTACTTC. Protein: CASSVWTGGETQYF.

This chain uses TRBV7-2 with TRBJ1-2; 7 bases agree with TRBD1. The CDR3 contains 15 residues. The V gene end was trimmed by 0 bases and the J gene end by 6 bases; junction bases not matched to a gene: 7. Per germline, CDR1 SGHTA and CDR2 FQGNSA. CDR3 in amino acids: CASSLAPGGGDGYTF. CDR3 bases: TGTGCCAGCAGCTTAGCCCCTGGAGGGGGCGATGGCTACACCTTC.

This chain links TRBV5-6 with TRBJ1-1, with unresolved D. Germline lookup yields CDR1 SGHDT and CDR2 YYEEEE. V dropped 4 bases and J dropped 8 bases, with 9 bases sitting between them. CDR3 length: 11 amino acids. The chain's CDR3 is CASSQHREAFF. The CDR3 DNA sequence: TGTGCCAGCAGCCAACACCGGGAAGCTTTCTTT.

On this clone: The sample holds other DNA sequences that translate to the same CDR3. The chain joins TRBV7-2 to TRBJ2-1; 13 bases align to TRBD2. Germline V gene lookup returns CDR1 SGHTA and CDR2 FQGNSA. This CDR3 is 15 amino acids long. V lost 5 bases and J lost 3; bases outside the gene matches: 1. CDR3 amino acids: CASSRLAGGYNEQFF. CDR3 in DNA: TGTGCCAGCAGCCGACTAGCGGGAGGCTACAATGAGCAGTTCTTC.

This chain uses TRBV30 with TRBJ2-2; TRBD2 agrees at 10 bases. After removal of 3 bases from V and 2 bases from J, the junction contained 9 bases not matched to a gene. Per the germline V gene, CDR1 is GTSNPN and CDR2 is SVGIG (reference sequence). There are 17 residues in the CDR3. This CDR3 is CAWRGGSGRTNTGELFF. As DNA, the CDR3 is TGTGCCTGGAGAGGGGGTAGCGGGAGGACCAACACCGGGGAGCTGTTTTTT.

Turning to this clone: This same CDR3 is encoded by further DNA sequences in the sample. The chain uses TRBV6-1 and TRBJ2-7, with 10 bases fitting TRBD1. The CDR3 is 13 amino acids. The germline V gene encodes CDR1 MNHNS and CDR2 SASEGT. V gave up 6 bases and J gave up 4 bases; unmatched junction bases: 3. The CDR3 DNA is TGTGCCAGCAGGGACAGGGGGAGGTACGAGCAGTACTTC. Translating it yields CASRDRGRYEQYF.

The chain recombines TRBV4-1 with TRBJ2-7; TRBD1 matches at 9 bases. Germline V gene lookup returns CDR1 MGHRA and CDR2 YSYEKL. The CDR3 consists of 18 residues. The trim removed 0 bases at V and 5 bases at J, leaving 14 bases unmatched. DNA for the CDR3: TGCGCCAGCAGCCAAGATATCTCCGGGACAGGGTTTCGGAACGAGCAGTACTTC. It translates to CASSQDISGTGFRNEQYF.

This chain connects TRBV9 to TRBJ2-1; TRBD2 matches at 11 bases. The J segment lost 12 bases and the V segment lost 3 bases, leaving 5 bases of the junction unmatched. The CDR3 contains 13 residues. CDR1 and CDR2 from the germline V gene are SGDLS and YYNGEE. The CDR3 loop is CASSGLAGQGQFF. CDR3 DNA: TGTGCCAGCAGCGGACTAGCGGGGCAAGGGCAGTTCTTC.

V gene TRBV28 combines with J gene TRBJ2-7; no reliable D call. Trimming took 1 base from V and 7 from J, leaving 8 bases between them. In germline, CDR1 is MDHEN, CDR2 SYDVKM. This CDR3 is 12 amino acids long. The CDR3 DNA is TGTGCCAGCAGTTTATCCTCAAGAGAGCAGTACTTC. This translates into CASSLSSREQYF. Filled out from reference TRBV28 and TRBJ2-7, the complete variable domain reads DVKVTQSSRYLVKRTGEKVFLECVQDMDHENMFWYRQDPGLGLRLIYFSYDVKMKEKGDIPEGYSVSREKKERFSLILESASTNQTSMYLCASSLSSREQYFGPGTRLTVT.

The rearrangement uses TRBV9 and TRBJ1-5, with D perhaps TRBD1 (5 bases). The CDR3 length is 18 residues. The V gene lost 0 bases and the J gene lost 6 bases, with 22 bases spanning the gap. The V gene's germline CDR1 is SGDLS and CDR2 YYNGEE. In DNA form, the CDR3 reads TGTGCCAGCAGCGTAGGCCCCGGGGGGGGATCCGTGCGTCAGCCCCAGCATTTT. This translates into CASSVGPGGGSVRQPQHF.

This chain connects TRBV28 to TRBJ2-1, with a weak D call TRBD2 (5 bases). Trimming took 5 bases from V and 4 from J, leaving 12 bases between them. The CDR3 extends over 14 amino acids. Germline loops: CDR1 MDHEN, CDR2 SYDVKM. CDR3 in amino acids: CASSALVTYNEQFF. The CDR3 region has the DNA TGTGCCAGCAGTGCACTAGTGACGTACAATGAGCAGTTCTTC.